The T cell receptor (beta chain) under discussion was sequenced for a study of identical twins. The study, taken as a whole, reports: Beta out-of-frame sequences showed weaker excess sharing between twins. Cord blood beta clonotypes that were abundant carried fewer insertions, and memory repertoires showed no such trend. Cross-sectional statistics underpinned the conclusions; the same donors were not followed.

Germline assignment: CDR1 SQVTM and CDR2 ANQGSEA. The CDR3 has 12 amino acids. The V and J ends lost 4 bases and 6 bases, in that order; junction bases with no gene match: 4. This clonotype was observed many times. Its antigen is not known. TCRdb reprocessed the 5' RACE reads via MiXCR and lists one record per CDR3 protein. The repertoire includes hundreds of thousands of distinct CDR3 sequences, about 9.4% of them detected once, and 0.8% to 1% sits in the top ten. These data also featured in a second study, about yellow fever vaccine responses in identical twins.

V gene TRBV29-1 combines with J gene TRBJ2-3; 7 bases match TRBD1. Sequenced material: PBMCs. This clonotype was obtained from a young woman in good health. The CDR3 loop reads CSVVRGLDTQYF. As DNA, the CDR3 is TGCAGCGTTGTTAGGGGGCTGGATACGCAGTATTTT.